This T cell receptor (beta chain) is drawn from a study of identical twins. V dropped 6 bases and J dropped 4; count of bases not matched to a gene: 11. The CDR3 runs 18 residues. Germline V CDR1 and CDR2: MNHEY, SVGEGT. TCRdb re-called the 5' RACE reads through MiXCR, storing one row per CDR3 protein. The sample has hundreds of thousands of distinct CDR3 sequences; approximately 18% are singletons. This clonotype has only a few counts. The sample also formed part of further work on T cells expressing NK-cell markers.

The TCR sequence derives from a woman aged 18-29 years in good health. The J gene is TRBJ2-6, the V gene TRBV6-2 or TRBV6-3; 11 positions match TRBD2. Sequencing was carried out using PBMCs. This chain's CDR3 is CASRLAGVLRYGANVLTF. The CDR3 DNA reads as TGTGCCAGCAGACTAGCGGGAGTTCTTCGGTACGGGGCCAACGTCCTGACTTTC.